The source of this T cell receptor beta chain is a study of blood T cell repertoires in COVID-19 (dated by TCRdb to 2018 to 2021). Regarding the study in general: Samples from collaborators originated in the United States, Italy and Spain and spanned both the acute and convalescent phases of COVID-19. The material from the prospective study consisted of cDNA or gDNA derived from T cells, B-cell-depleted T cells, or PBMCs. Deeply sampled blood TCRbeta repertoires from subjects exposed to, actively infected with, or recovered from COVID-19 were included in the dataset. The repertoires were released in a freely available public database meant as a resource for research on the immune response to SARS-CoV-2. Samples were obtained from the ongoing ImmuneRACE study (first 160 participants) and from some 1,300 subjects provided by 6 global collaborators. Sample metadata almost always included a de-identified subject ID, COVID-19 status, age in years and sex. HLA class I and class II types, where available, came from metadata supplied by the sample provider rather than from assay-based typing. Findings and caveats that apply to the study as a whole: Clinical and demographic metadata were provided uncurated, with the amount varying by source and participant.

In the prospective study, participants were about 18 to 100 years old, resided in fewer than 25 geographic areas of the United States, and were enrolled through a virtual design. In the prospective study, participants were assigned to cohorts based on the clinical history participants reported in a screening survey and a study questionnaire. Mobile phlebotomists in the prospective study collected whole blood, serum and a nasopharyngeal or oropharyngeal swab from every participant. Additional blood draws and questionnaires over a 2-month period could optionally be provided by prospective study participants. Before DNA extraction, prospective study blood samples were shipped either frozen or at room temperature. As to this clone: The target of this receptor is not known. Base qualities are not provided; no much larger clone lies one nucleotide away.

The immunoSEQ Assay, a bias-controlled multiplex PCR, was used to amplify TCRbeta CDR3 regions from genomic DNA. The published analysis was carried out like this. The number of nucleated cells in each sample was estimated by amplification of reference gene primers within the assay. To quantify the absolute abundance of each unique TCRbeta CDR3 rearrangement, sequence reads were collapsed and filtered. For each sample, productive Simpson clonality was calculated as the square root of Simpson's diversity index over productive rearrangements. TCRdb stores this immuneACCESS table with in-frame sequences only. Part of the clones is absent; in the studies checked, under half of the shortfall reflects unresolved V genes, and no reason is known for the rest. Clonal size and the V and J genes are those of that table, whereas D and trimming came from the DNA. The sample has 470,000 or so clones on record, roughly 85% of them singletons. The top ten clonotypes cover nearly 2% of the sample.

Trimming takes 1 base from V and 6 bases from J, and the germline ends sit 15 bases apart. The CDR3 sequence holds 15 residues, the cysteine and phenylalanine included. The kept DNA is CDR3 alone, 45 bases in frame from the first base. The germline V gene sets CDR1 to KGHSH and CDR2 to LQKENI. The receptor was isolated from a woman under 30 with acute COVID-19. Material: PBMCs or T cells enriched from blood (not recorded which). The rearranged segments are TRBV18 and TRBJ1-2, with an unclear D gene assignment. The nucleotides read TGTGCCAGCTCACCACTTGAGACAAGGAGGGATGGCTACACCTTC. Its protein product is CASSPLETRRDGYTF.